These T cell receptor beta chains were read from a single sample in a study of blood T cell repertoires in COVID-19. The data were produced by immunoSEQ multiplex PCR, yet TCRdb's version contains in-frame clones alone and is incomplete. The sample includes 70,000 or so clones, about 90% of them seen just once. The sequencing sample was made of peripheral blood. The source is a woman older than 75 with active COVID-19. Each CDR3 is given with its conserved first and last residue. The order of the fields is V gene, clone size, D gene, J gene, CDR3 protein. A D gene is named only where the DNA matches it firmly. Expanded clones get a size class; other rows say once, few or many, or leave the size out.

v_gene: TRBV7-2
abundance: .
d_gene: TRBD2
j_gene: TRBJ2-1
CDR3aa: CASRPGTSGRINEQFF

v_gene: TRBV5-6
abundance: .
d_gene: TRBD1
j_gene: TRBJ2-5
CDR3aa: CASSPIQGVGETQYF

v_gene: TRBV19
abundance: .
d_gene: .
j_gene: TRBJ2-3
CDR3aa: CASSAFSGTSTDTQYF

v_gene: TRBV27
abundance: .
d_gene: .
j_gene: TRBJ2-5
CDR3aa: CASSLYRAQETQYF

v_gene: TRBV10-3
abundance: .
d_gene: .
j_gene: TRBJ2-2
CDR3aa: CAIRRDSQNTGELFF

v_gene: TRBV18
abundance: .
d_gene: TRBD2
j_gene: TRBJ2-5
CDR3aa: CASSPPGGMETQYF

v_gene: TRBV5-5
abundance: .
d_gene: .
j_gene: TRBJ2-5
CDR3aa: CASSLAGRDQETQYF

v_gene: TRBV3-1/TRBV3-2
abundance: .
d_gene: .
j_gene: TRBJ2-1
CDR3aa: CASSPEGSYNEQFF

v_gene: TRBV19
abundance: once
d_gene: TRBD1
j_gene: TRBJ1-5
CDR3aa: CASRETGQGYSNQPQHF

v_gene: TRBV12-3/TRBV12-4
abundance: .
d_gene: .
j_gene: TRBJ2-1
CDR3aa: CASTPREQFF

v_gene: TRBV6-2/TRBV6-3
abundance: .
d_gene: .
j_gene: TRBJ1-1
CDR3aa: CASSYGGQIFTEAFF

v_gene: TRBV6-2/TRBV6-3
abundance: .
d_gene: .
j_gene: TRBJ2-7
CDR3aa: CASSYLAGSFYEQYF

v_gene: TRBV5-1
abundance: .
d_gene: .
j_gene: TRBJ2-1
CDR3aa: CASSLSVNKNEQFF

v_gene: TRBV7-2
abundance: .
d_gene: TRBD2
j_gene: TRBJ2-3
CDR3aa: CASSSVAGGSDTQYF

v_gene: TRBV3-1/TRBV3-2
abundance: .
d_gene: .
j_gene: TRBJ1-2
CDR3aa: CASSPAGYGYTF

v_gene: TRBV10-3
abundance: .
d_gene: .
j_gene: TRBJ1-6
CDR3aa: CAIRSQGGDSPLHF

v_gene: TRBV10-3
abundance: .
d_gene: .
j_gene: TRBJ2-1
CDR3aa: CAISDSGNEQFF

v_gene: TRBV3-1/TRBV3-2
abundance: few
d_gene: .
j_gene: TRBJ1-2
CDR3aa: CASSQDYQGRGYTF

v_gene: TRBV9
abundance: .
d_gene: TRBD2
j_gene: TRBJ2-7
CDR3aa: CASSSHPPDGAGVYEQYF

v_gene: TRBV7-8
abundance: .
d_gene: TRBD2
j_gene: TRBJ2-1
CDR3aa: CASSSGLAGYSYNEQFF

v_gene: TRBV15
abundance: .
d_gene: TRBD1
j_gene: TRBJ1-5
CDR3aa: CATSLRTGNQPQHF

v_gene: TRBV21-1
abundance: .
d_gene: .
j_gene: TRBJ1-1
CDR3aa: CASSKEGRGFMNTEAFF

v_gene: TRBV5-1
abundance: .
d_gene: .
j_gene: TRBJ2-1
CDR3aa: CASSLGTGAYNEQFF

v_gene: TRBV9
abundance: .
d_gene: .
j_gene: TRBJ2-5
CDR3aa: CASSVSVFETQYF

v_gene: TRBV7-9
abundance: .
d_gene: .
j_gene: TRBJ1-5
CDR3aa: CASSQGGQPQHF

v_gene: TRBV6-2/TRBV6-3
abundance: .
d_gene: .
j_gene: TRBJ1-6
CDR3aa: CASSYQGPGDSPLHF

v_gene: TRBV28
abundance: few
d_gene: .
j_gene: TRBJ2-7
CDR3aa: CASSPRQGGMYEQYF

v_gene: TRBV7-9
abundance: .
d_gene: .
j_gene: TRBJ2-5
CDR3aa: CASSLGYQYQETQYF

v_gene: TRBV28
abundance: .
d_gene: TRBD2
j_gene: TRBJ2-2
CDR3aa: CASSFKAGGNTGELFF

v_gene: TRBV6-6
abundance: .
d_gene: .
j_gene: TRBJ1-3
CDR3aa: CASSPRGPSGNTIYF

v_gene: TRBV28
abundance: .
d_gene: TRBD1
j_gene: TRBJ1-5
CDR3aa: CASSKTGPGNQPQHF

v_gene: TRBV6-5
abundance: .
d_gene: TRBD1
j_gene: TRBJ1-1
CDR3aa: CASSLQGRGEAFF

v_gene: TRBV5-1
abundance: once
d_gene: TRBD2
j_gene: TRBJ2-1
CDR3aa: CASNVGGPSDEQFF

v_gene: TRBV27
abundance: .
d_gene: .
j_gene: TRBJ1-6
CDR3aa: CASSPRAGSNLNSPLHF

v_gene: TRBV18
abundance: .
d_gene: .
j_gene: TRBJ2-2
CDR3aa: CASSPFVAQTNTGELFF

v_gene: TRBV18
abundance: .
d_gene: .
j_gene: TRBJ1-5
CDR3aa: CASSPSGSNQPQHF

v_gene: TRBV20-1
abundance: .
d_gene: TRBD2
j_gene: TRBJ2-5
CDR3aa: CSVSGRAGETQYF

v_gene: TRBV7-9
abundance: few
d_gene: .
j_gene: TRBJ2-7
CDR3aa: CASSVTTGSVEQYF

v_gene: TRBV7-3
abundance: .
d_gene: TRBD2
j_gene: TRBJ2-3
CDR3aa: CASSGTSVDTQYF

v_gene: TRBV5-8
abundance: once
d_gene: .
j_gene: TRBJ1-2
CDR3aa: CASSSGGSGGPLNYGYTF

v_gene: TRBV27
abundance: .
d_gene: TRBD2
j_gene: TRBJ2-1
CDR3aa: CASSLGGGGLAFEQFF

v_gene: TRBV27
abundance: once
d_gene: TRBD1
j_gene: TRBJ1-1
CDR3aa: CASSSYRGSGTEAFF

v_gene: TRBV14
abundance: .
d_gene: .
j_gene: TRBJ2-7
CDR3aa: CASSQLRGFWNEQYF

v_gene: TRBV19
abundance: .
d_gene: .
j_gene: TRBJ2-3
CDR3aa: CASRLRTSTDTQYF

v_gene: TRBV6-2/TRBV6-3
abundance: .
d_gene: .
j_gene: TRBJ2-7
CDR3aa: CASSYLQGSSAGWDFYEQYF

v_gene: TRBV28
abundance: .
d_gene: .
j_gene: TRBJ1-4
CDR3aa: CASRFREKLFF